This TCR beta chain came from a study of T-cell memory formation after mild COVID-19. About this clonotype itself: Its specificity is unknown.

Overall study results and limits: A subset of responding clones appeared in pre-infection memory, suggesting cross-reactive memory joined. Among contracting clones, CD4+ were mainly CM/EM and CD8+ enriched in EMRA.

TCRdb analysed the 5' RACE reads with MiXCR anew, one entry per CDR3 protein. This table has approximately 210,000 distinct CDR3 sequences, about 18% appearing once. This CDR3 has 14 amino acids. Trimming stripped 0 bases from V and 3 bases from J, with 8 bases between. The origin of this receptor is an adult woman who had mild COVID-19 (a few samples of this study predate the infection). Cell type and time point are not known. Source material: PBMCs or a T cell subset sorted from them (not recorded which). This chain uses TRBV12-3 or TRBV12-4 with TRBJ1-1, with D possibly matching TRBD1 (5 bases). CDR3 nucleotides: TGTGCCAGCAGTTTAGCCACAGGTGACACTGAAGCTTTCTTT. Amino acids: CASSLATGDTEAFF.